The sequence of this TCR beta chain was determined in a study of neurological immune-mediated disorders. A note on this clonotype: Its matching antigen is unknown.

Study-wide results and caveats: Patients with HTLV-1-associated myelopathy had the highest level of TCR clonal expansion, whereas patients with multiple sclerosis had the lowest level, falling beneath the level found in healthy controls.

The germline V gene encodes CDR1 SGDLS and CDR2 YYNGEE. The CDR3 extends over 15 amino acids. Trimming took 0 bases from V and 7 from J, leaving 17 bases between them. The cDNA was synthesized by 5'RACE incorporating 10-nucleotide random UMIs. Sequencing of 15-18 subjects in each run yielded over 190 million TCR-beta sequences. MiXCR, run by TCRdb on the 5' RACE reads, gives a single entry per CDR3 protein. The repertoire holds 71,000 or so distinct CDR3 sequences, around 15% seen once, with 4.5% to 5.5% in the top ten. Time point noted: longitudinal time-point 1 (baseline). Unsorted libraries came from 2 million PBMCs stored at -80 °C.

The TCR originated in a female donor with HTLV-1-associated myelopathy (HAM/TSP). The sample comprised PBMCs. The V call is TRBV9, the J call TRBJ2-7; tentatively, D is TRBD1 (5 bases). CDR3 DNA: TGTGCCAGCAGCGTAGAGGCAGGGTGGTCTCGGGAGCAGTACTTC. Its protein product is CASSVEAGWSREQYF.